What follows are 25 T cell receptor beta chains derived from one specimen sequenced in a study of blood T cell repertoires in COVID-19. The data were produced by immunoSEQ multiplex PCR, yet TCRdb's version contains in-frame clones alone and is incomplete. The table has 85,000 to 110,000 clones, roughly nine tenths seen once. The sequencing sample was made of peripheral blood. The receptors shown here come from a woman aged 60 to 75 with acute or convalescent COVID-19.

The chain couples TRBV2 to TRBJ1-2, with a possible D match to TRBD1 (6 bases). The CDR3 consists of 16 residues. The V gene's germline CDR1 is SNHLY and CDR2 FYNNEI. Between the trimmed V and J ends, which lost 2 bases and 8 bases, there was a span of 21 bases. The CDR3 loop is CASSERGVQGKSGYTF. The DNA of the CDR3 is TGTGCCAGCAGTGAACGAGGGGTACAGGGCAAGAGCGGCTACACCTTC.

The chain uses TRBV30 and TRBJ1-4; weak D call: TRBD1 (6 bases). CDR1 is GTSNPN, CDR2 SVGIG, per germline (reference sequence). The CDR3 loop spans 13 amino acids. V lost 4 bases to trimming and J lost 7 bases, with 13 bases between them. The CDR3 DNA reads TGTGCCTGGATTGGACAGCGGGGTGAAAAACTGTTTTTT. Its translation is CAWIGQRGEKLFF.

V is TRBV9 and J is TRBJ2-5; D is undetermined. This CDR3 spans 13 amino acids. The germline V and J ends were trimmed by 0 bases and 4 bases, with 7 bases remaining between them. The germline CDR1 and CDR2 sequences are SGDLS and YYNGEE. CDR3 bases: TGTGCCAGCAGCGTAGGACTGATAGAGACCCAGTACTTC. Translated, it gives CASSVGLIETQYF.

In its sample, this clone was seen once. The chain recombines TRBV7-2 with TRBJ1-5; D is unresolved. Germline loops: CDR1 SGHTA, CDR2 FQGNSA. The CDR3 covers 14 residues. Trimming shortened V by 8 bases and J by 0 bases, and 11 bases separated the two germline ends. CDR3 amino acids: CASGTVDSNQPQHF. CDR3 DNA: TGTGCCAGCGGTACAGTGGATAGCAATCAGCCCCAGCATTTT.

The CDR3 nucleotides are TGTGCCAGCAGTTCACCCTCGACAGGGTACTCTTCACCCCTCCACTTT. Protein product: CASSSPSTGYSSPLHF. The chain uses TRBV6-6 and TRBJ1-6, with 7 nucleotides matching TRBD1. From germline, CDR1 is MNHNY and CDR2 SVGAGI (reference sequence). The V and J ends lost 4 bases and 9 bases, in that order; junction bases with no gene match: 12. This CDR3 contains 16 residues.

This rearrangement joins TRBV7-3 to TRBJ2-3; D gene unclear. V was cut by 2 bases and J by 4 bases, with 13 bases left in between. The germline V gene has CDR1 SGHTA and CDR2 FQGTGA. The CDR3 totals 15 residues. The CDR3 region is CASSLEALHSDTQYF. CDR3 sequence (DNA): TGTGCCAGCAGCTTAGAGGCTCTACACTCAGATACGCAGTATTTT.

The V and J genes are TRBV2 and TRBJ2-7; 9 bases line up with TRBD1. The CDR3 length is 15 residues. V dropped 7 bases and J dropped 0; count of bases not matched to a gene: 7. Per germline, CDR1 SNHLY and CDR2 FYNNEI. In DNA, the CDR3 is TGTGCCAGCACCTCGGGACAGGGATCCTCCTACGAGCAGTACTTC. Amino acid sequence: CASTSGQGSSYEQYF. Full variable domain (remainder filled in from reference TRBV2 and TRBJ2-7): EPEVTQTPSHQVTQMGQEVILRCVPISNHLYFYWYRQILGQKVEFLVSFYNNEISEKSEIFDDQFSVERPDGSNFTLKIRSTKLEDSAMYFCASTSGQGSSYEQYFGPGTRLTVT.

The chain is built from TRBV5-5 and TRBJ2-7; 10 nucleotides line up with TRBD2. Germline trimming cut 0 bases from V and 4 bases from J; bases unmatched to any gene: 4. The CDR3 spans 15 residues. Germline CDR1 SGHKS, CDR2 YYEKEE (reference sequence). The DNA for the CDR3 is TGTGCCAGCAGCTTGGAAAGCGGGAGGGTTTACGAGCAGTACGTC. It codes for CASSLESGRVYEQYV.

V gene TRBV6-6 combines with J gene TRBJ1-5; D unresolved. This CDR3 has 12 residues. Trimming stripped 0 bases from V and 6 bases from J, with 3 bases between. Germline V CDR1 and CDR2: MNHNY, SVGAGI (reference sequence). The CDR3 DNA is TGTGCCAGCAGTTACTCGAGTCAGCCCCAGCATTTT. Its protein is CASSYSSQPQHF.

This sequence joins TRBV18 and TRBJ2-5; no firm D call. Trimming took 5 bases from V and 2 from J, leaving 18 bases between them. The V gene's germline CDR1 is KGHSH and CDR2 LQKENI. This CDR3 region has 16 residues. In nucleotides, the CDR3 is TGTGCCAGCTCAGAGGCTAGACCTGAACATCAAGAGACCCAGTACTTC. Protein product: CASSEARPEHQETQYF.

The V gene is TRBV12-5, the J gene TRBJ2-3; TRBD2 matches at 8 bases. Germline lookup yields CDR1 LGHNT and CDR2 FRNRAP. This CDR3 contains 13 residues. The ends lost 8 bases at V and 2 bases at J; junction bases unmatched: 3. The CDR3: CASSGSYTDTQYF. CDR3 DNA: TGTGCTAGTAGCGGGAGCTACACAGATACGCAGTATTTT.

CDR3 loop: CASSTTPGNEQFF. The CDR3 nucleotides are TGTGCCAGCAGCACTACCCCGGGCAATGAGCAGTTCTTC. The chain uses TRBV3-1 (or the pseudogene TRBV3-2) and TRBJ2-1; no firm D call. Germline assignment: CDR1 LGHDT and CDR2 YNNKEL (reference sequence). CDR3 length equals 13 residues. Trimming removed 5 bases at V and 6 bases at J, with 11 bases between.

This clone was picked up one time. Written as DNA, the CDR3 is TGTGCCAGCAGTTTTAGGGGTAACTATGGCTACACCTTC. Residues: CASSFRGNYGYTF. The V and J genes are TRBV27 and TRBJ1-2; tentatively, D is TRBD1 (5 bases). The V end was cut by 3 bases, the J end by 1 base, with 6 bases between. CDR1 MNHEY and CDR2 SMNVEV come from the germline V gene (reference sequence). This CDR3 is built from 13 residues.

This clone is a singleton in its sample. The rearrangement uses TRBV21-1 and TRBJ2-1; TRBD2, the table's D call, lacks a check against the DNA. TRBV21-1 is recorded as a pseudogene. The CDR3 covers 16 residues. The CDR3 DNA follows: TGTGCCAGCAGCTTTATTAGCGGGAGAGAGGGTCATGAGCAGTTCTTC. Its protein is CASSFISGREGHEQFF.

The rearrangement joins TRBV19 to TRBJ1-1, with D possibly TRBD1 on 5 matching bases. V shed 5 bases and J shed 5 bases, with 9 bases lying between them. This CDR3 has 12 amino acids. The germline V gene has CDR1 LNHDA and CDR2 SQIVND (reference sequence). In nucleotides, the CDR3 is TGTGCCAGTAGTCACGGGGGGACTGAAGCTTTCTTT. Residues: CASSHGGTEAFF.

The chain employs TRBV20-1 and TRBJ1-2; the D is unclear. The CDR3 is 11 amino acids. V was clipped by 3 bases and J by 9 bases, with 11 bases between them. CDR1 and CDR2 (germline): DFQATT, SNEGSKA (reference sequence). The CDR3 nucleotides are TGCAGTGCTAGGGGAGGAGTGCGCTACACCTTC. Translation: CSARGGVRYTF.

The rearrangement uses TRBV27 and TRBJ1-2; no firm D call. Germline-derived CDR1 and CDR2 are MNHEY and SMNVEV (reference sequence). This CDR3 spans 12 amino acids. Trimming left V 1 base short and J 8 bases short, with 8 bases between. CDR3 loop: CASSLYGRGYTF. Written as DNA, the CDR3 is TGTGCCAGCAGTTTATACGGTCGGGGCTACACCTTC.

In nucleotides, the CDR3 is TGTGCCAGCAGTAATCAGGTTACCCCGGCAAAACTGTTTTTT. This gives the protein CASSNQVTPAKLFF. The gene calls are TRBV5-5 and TRBJ1-4; D is unclear. Trimming took off 5 bases at V and 10 bases at J, with 18 bases between the two ends. Germline V gene data show CDR1 as SGHKS and CDR2 as YYEKEE (reference sequence). This CDR3 has 14 amino acids.

CDR3 protein: CASTQSRGVFYGYTF. Here the CDR3 DNA reads TGTGCCAGCACCCAATCCCGGGGGGTATTCTATGGCTACACCTTC. V gene TRBV6-5 combines with J gene TRBJ1-2, with a weak D call TRBD1 (5 bases). Trimming removed 7 bases from V and 4 bases from J, with 19 bases in between. Germline V gives CDR1 MNHEY, CDR2 SVGAGI. The CDR3 runs 15 residues.

This clone was seen a handful of times. The chain has TRBV5-1 and TRBJ2-3, with 12 bases fitting TRBD2. Germline-derived CDR1 and CDR2 are SGHRS and YFSETQ. Unmatched junction bases numbered 3, after V lost 0 bases and J lost 7 bases. The CDR3 extends over 15 amino acids. CDR3 residues: CASSLGLAGVNTQYF. The CDR3 DNA follows: TGCGCCAGCAGCTTGGGACTAGCGGGAGTAAATACGCAGTATTTT.

This chain uses TRBV28 with TRBJ2-3; D is unclear. Germline lookup yields CDR1 MDHEN and CDR2 SYDVKM. The CDR3 runs 12 residues. V lost 5 bases and J 0 bases, leaving 3 bases between the germline ends. The CDR3 reads CASSTSTDTQYF. In nucleotides, the CDR3 is TGTGCCAGCAGTACTAGCACAGATACGCAGTATTTT.

The rearrangement joins TRBV7-3 to TRBJ2-1; 7 nucleotides match TRBD2. The CDR3 is made up of 14 amino acids. The trim removed 0 bases at V and 5 bases at J, leaving 1 base unmatched. The germline gives CDR1 SGHTA, CDR2 FQGTGA. CDR3 region: CASSLTGRDNEQFF. The CDR3 coding sequence is TGTGCCAGCAGCTTAACAGGGAGGGACAATGAGCAGTTCTTC.

This chain uses TRBV18 with TRBJ1-1; unclear D gene. Germline V gene data show CDR1 as KGHSH and CDR2 as LQKENI. The V end lost 3 bases, the J end lost 0 bases, and 5 bases lay between the germline ends. This CDR3 contains 13 residues. CDR3 sequence reads: CASSPIMNTEAFF. The CDR3 nucleotides read TGTGCCAGCTCACCTATTATGAACACTGAAGCTTTCTTT.

The chain links TRBV6-5 to TRBJ1-4; D not resolved. Between the trimmed V and J ends, which lost 0 bases and 6 bases, there was a span of 8 bases. CDR1 is MNHEY, CDR2 SVGAGI, per germline. CDR3 length: 14 residues. The CDR3, as DNA: TGTGCCAGCAGTTACTCGAACGGAGATGAAAAACTGTTTTTT. Translating gives CASSYSNGDEKLFF.

This sequence joins TRBV6-5 and TRBJ1-2; D not resolved. V was clipped by 8 bases and J by 3 bases, with 16 bases between them. Germline lookup yields CDR1 MNHEY and CDR2 SVGAGI. There are 14 residues in the CDR3. As DNA, the CDR3 is TGTGCCAGCCGCCCAAGCGGGGAGGACTATGGCTACACCTTC. It translates to CASRPSGEDYGYTF.